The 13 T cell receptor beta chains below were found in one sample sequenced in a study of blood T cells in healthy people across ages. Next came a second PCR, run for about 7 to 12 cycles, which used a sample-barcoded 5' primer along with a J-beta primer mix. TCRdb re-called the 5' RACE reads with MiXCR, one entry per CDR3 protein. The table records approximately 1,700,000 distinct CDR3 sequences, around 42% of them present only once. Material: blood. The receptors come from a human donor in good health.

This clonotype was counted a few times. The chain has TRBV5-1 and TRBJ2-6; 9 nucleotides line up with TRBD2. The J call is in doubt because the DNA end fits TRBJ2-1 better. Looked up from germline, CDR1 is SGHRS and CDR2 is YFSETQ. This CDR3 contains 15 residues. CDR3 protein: CASSLARLAGTEQFF. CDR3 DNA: TGCGCCAGCAGCTTGGCTAGGCTAGCGGGAACTGAGCAGTTCTTC.

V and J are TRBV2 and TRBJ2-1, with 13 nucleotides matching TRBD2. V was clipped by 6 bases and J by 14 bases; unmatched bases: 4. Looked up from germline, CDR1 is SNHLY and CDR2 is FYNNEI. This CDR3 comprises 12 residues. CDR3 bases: TGTGCCAGCAGGGCCGGGACTAGCGGGGAGTTCTTC. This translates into CASRAGTSGEFF.

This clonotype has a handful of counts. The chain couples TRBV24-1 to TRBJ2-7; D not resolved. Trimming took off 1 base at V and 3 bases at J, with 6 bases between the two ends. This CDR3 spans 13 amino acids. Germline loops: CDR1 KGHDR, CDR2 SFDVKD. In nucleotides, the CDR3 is TGTGCCACCAGTGATTTCGGAGACTACGAGCAGTACTTC. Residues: CATSDFGDYEQYF.

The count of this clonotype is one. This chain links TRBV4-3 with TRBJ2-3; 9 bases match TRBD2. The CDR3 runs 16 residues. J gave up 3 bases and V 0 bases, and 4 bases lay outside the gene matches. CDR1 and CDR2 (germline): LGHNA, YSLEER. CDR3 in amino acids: CASSQERGGLTDTQYF. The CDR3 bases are TGCGCCAGCAGCCAAGAGCGGGGGGGGCTAACAGATACGCAGTATTTT.

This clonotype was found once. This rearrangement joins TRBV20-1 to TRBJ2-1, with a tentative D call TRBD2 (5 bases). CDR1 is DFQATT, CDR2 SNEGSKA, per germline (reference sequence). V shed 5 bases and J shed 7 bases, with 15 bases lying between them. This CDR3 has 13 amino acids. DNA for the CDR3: TGCAGTGCTCACCGAGGACTTAGGAATGAGCAGTTCTTC. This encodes CSAHRGLRNEQFF.

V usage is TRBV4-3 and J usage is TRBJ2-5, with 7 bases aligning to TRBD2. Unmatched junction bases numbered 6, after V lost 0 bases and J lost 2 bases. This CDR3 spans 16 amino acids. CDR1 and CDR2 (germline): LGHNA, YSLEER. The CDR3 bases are TGCGCCAGCAGCCAAGAGCTAACGGGGGGACAAGAGACCCAGTACTTC. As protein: CASSQELTGGQETQYF.

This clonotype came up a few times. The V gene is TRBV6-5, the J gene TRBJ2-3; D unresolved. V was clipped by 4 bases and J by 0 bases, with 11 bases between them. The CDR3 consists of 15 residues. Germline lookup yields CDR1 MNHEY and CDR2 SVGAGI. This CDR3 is CASSWSRRSTDTQYF. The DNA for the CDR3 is TGTGCCAGCAGTTGGAGTCGGCGGAGCACAGATACGCAGTATTTT.

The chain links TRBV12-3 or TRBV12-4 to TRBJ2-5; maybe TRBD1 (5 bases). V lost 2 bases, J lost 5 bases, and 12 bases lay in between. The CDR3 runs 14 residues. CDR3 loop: CASSLSREYETQYF. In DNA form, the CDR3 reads TGTGCCAGCAGTTTAAGCAGGGAATATGAGACCCAGTACTTC.

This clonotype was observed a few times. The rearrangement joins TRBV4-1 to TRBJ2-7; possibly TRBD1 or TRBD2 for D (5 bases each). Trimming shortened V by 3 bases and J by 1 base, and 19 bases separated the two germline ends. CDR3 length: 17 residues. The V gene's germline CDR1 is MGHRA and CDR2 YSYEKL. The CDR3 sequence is CASSQDTGTPRSYEQYF. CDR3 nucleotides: TGCGCCAGCAGCCAGGATACCGGGACCCCAAGATCCTACGAGCAGTACTTC.

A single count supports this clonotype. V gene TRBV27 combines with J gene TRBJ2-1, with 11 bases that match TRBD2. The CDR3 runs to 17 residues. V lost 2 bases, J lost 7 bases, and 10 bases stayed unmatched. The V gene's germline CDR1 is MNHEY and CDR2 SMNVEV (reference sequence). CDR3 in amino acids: CASSLVSGSGGANEQFF. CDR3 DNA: TGTGCCAGCAGTTTAGTGTCCGGTAGCGGGGGGGCGAATGAGCAGTTCTTC.

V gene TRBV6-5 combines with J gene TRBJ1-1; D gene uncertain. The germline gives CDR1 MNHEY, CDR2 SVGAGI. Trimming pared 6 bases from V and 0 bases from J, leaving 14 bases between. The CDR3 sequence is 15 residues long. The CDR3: CASSLAGIMNTEAFF. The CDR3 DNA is TGTGCCAGCAGCCTCGCGGGGATCATGAACACTGAAGCTTTCTTT.

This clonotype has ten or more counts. CDR3 residues: CASSLAGTGVEQYF. The CDR3 nucleotides read TGCGCCAGCAGCTTGGCCGGGACAGGGGTCGAGCAGTACTTC. This chain uses TRBV5-1 with TRBJ2-7; 10 bases are a match to TRBD1. Trimming cost V 0 bases and J 6 bases; bases outside gene matches: 3. The CDR3 spans 14 residues. Germline values: CDR1 SGHRS, CDR2 YFSETQ.

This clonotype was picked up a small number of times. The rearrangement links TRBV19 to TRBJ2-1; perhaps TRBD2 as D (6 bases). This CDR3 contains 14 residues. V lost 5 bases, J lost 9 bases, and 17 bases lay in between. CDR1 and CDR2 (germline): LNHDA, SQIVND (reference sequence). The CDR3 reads CASSPLAVLSEQFF. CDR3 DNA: TGTGCCAGTAGTCCACTAGCTGTCCTTAGTGAGCAGTTCTTC.